The 21 T cell receptor beta chains below were found in one sample sequenced in a study of blood T cell repertoires in COVID-19. The repertoire was sequenced with immunoSEQ multiplex PCR; TCRdb's copy has only in-frame clones and lacks some. The table shows roughly 150,000 clones, with around four fifths occurring only once. Sequenced: peripheral blood. These receptors came from a woman in her 70s who had recovered from COVID-19.

This chain joins TRBV24-1 and TRBJ2-1; 9 nucleotides line up with TRBD2. Unmatched junction bases numbered 11, after V lost 4 bases and J lost 2 bases. The CDR3 contains 18 residues. Germline V gene lookup returns CDR1 KGHDR and CDR2 SFDVKD. The CDR3 region is CATSDPGGAGGTYNEQFF. The CDR3 DNA is TGTGCCACCAGTGACCCCGGGGGGGCGGGAGGGACCTACAATGAGCAGTTCTTC.

The chain employs TRBV19 and TRBJ1-2; D gene uncertain. There are 12 residues in the CDR3. The ends were cut back, 3 bases at V and 13 bases at J, with 15 bases in the middle. Germline assignment: CDR1 LNHDA and CDR2 SQIVND (reference sequence). CDR3 region: CASSIREGFGTF. CDR3 bases: TGTGCCAGTAGTATCCGGGAAGGCTTTGGCACCTTC.

V gene TRBV4-2 combines with J gene TRBJ2-6; TRBD2 aligns across 10 bases. V trimming: 0 bases; J trimming: 0 bases; junction bases outside the gene matches: 11. The germline V gene has CDR1 LGHNA and CDR2 YNFKEQ. This CDR3 is built from 21 residues. CDR3 region: CASSQDLLAGVGVSGANVLTF. In nucleotides, the CDR3 is TGTGCCAGCAGCCAAGATTTGCTAGCGGGAGTGGGAGTCTCTGGGGCCAACGTCCTGACTTTC.

This clone was recorded a few times. The chain joins TRBV7-9 to TRBJ2-2; 11 bases align to TRBD1. CDR3 size: 15 residues. Losses at the gene ends were 4 bases for V and 4 bases for J; bases not matched to a gene: 2. From germline, CDR1 is SEHNR and CDR2 FQNEAQ (reference sequence). The CDR3 DNA follows: TGTGCCAGCAGCTGGACAGGGGGCGTCACCGGGGAGCTGTTTTTT. This encodes CASSWTGGVTGELFF.

V and J are TRBV4-2 and TRBJ1-4; D remains ambiguous. V lost 1 base and J lost 2, with 11 bases in between. CDR1 and CDR2 from the germline V gene are LGHNA and YNFKEQ. This CDR3 is 16 amino acids long. In DNA form, the CDR3 reads TGTGCCAGCAGCCAAGGGGTGGGGAGGACTAATGAAAAACTGTTTTTT. Protein sequence: CASSQGVGRTNEKLFF.

A few counts support this clone. The chain links TRBV7-9 to TRBJ2-5, with 8 nucleotides matching TRBD2. Losses at the gene ends were 0 bases for V and 5 bases for J; bases not matched to a gene: 14. The CDR3 has 18 amino acids. Germline values: CDR1 SEHNR, CDR2 FQNEAQ (reference sequence). The CDR3 loop is CASSLAARGLAFGETQYF. CDR3 in DNA: TGTGCCAGCAGCTTAGCTGCCCGCGGACTAGCATTTGGGGAGACCCAGTACTTC. The variable domain in full, with the rest retrieved from reference TRBV7-9 and TRBJ2-5, is DTGVSQNPRHKITKRGQNVTFRCDPISEHNRLYWYRQTLGQGPEFLTYFQNEAQLEKSRLLSDRFSAERPKGSFSTLEIQRTEQGDSAMYLCASSLAARGLAFGETQYFGPGTRLLVL.

The V call is TRBV29-1, the J call TRBJ1-1; 8 nucleotides align to TRBD1. Trimming took 4 bases from V and 1 from J; bases not matched to a gene: 11. Per germline, CDR1 SQVTM and CDR2 ANQGSEA. The CDR3 has 16 residues. The chain's CDR3 is CSVVARGRGRNTEAFF. The DNA of the CDR3 is TGCAGCGTTGTTGCAAGGGGCAGGGGGCGGAACACTGAAGCTTTCTTT.

For the CDR3, the DNA is TGTGCCAGCAGCCCCCGCTGGGGGGAGTCACCCCTCCACTTT. Residues: CASSPRWGESPLHF. The rearrangement joins TRBV3-1 (or the pseudogene TRBV3-2) to TRBJ1-6, with a weak D call TRBD1 (5 bases). Germline assignment: CDR1 LGHDT and CDR2 YNNKEL (reference sequence). Trimming shortened V by 4 bases and J by 10 bases, and 14 bases separated the two germline ends. CDR3 size: 14 residues.

This chain uses TRBV7-3 with TRBJ2-2, with D perhaps TRBD1 (6 bases). The CDR3 loop spans 15 amino acids. Germline V gene lookup returns CDR1 SGHTA and CDR2 FQGTGA. V lost 5 bases and J lost 2, with 12 bases in between. CDR3 in amino acids: CASSQQGGNTGELFF. The DNA of the CDR3 is TGTGCCAGCAGCCAACAGGGTGGAAACACCGGGGAGCTGTTTTTT.

The rearrangement joins TRBV5-1 to TRBJ2-3; the match to TRBD1 covers 8 bases. The CDR3 loop spans 15 amino acids. The V gene end was trimmed by 2 bases and the J gene end by 1 base; junction bases not matched to a gene: 3. In germline, CDR1 is SGHRS, CDR2 YFSETQ. CDR3 region: CASSFPTGGTDTQYF. Written as DNA, the CDR3 is TGCGCCAGCAGCTTTCCGACAGGGGGCACAGATACGCAGTATTTT.

This clone was recorded at least ten times. The chain couples TRBV23-1 to TRBJ2-7; 15 nucleotides agree with TRBD2. TRBV23-1 is designated an ORF whose function remains uncertain. This CDR3 is built from 17 residues. V was pared by 6 bases and J by 6 bases, with 12 bases of the junction left unmatched. DNA of the CDR3: TGCGCCAGCAGCCGAAAGCCGGGACTAGCGGGGGGCCGCGAGCAGTACTTC. Translation: CASSRKPGLAGGREQYF.

This clone has only a few counts. The V and J genes are TRBV6-5 and TRBJ1-5; no definite D call. With 7 bases removed from V and 6 bases from J, the gap between germline ends came to 10 bases. Germline CDR1 and CDR2: MNHEY and SVGAGI. This CDR3 is 12 amino acids long. CDR3 amino acids: CASTTGSQPQHF. The DNA for the CDR3 is TGTGCCAGCACCACGGGGAGTCAGCCCCAGCATTTT.

This clone was seen a single time. The rearrangement joins TRBV3-1 (or the pseudogene TRBV3-2) to TRBJ2-7; D remains ambiguous. V gave up 2 bases and J gave up 0 bases, with 5 bases separating them. This CDR3 contains 13 residues. The V gene's germline CDR1 is LGHDT and CDR2 YNNKEL (reference sequence). This CDR3 is CASSQPNSYEQYF. The CDR3 DNA reads TGTGCCAGCAGCCAACCTAACTCCTACGAGCAGTACTTC.

In its sample, this clone was seen once. The chain recombines TRBV28 with TRBJ1-1; TRBD1 aligns across 7 bases. The CDR3 extends over 12 amino acids. The ends lost 5 bases at V and 6 bases at J; junction bases unmatched: 3. CDR1 is MDHEN, CDR2 SYDVKM, per germline. This CDR3 reads CASSGDRAEAFF. The CDR3 DNA reads TGTGCCAGCAGTGGAGACAGGGCTGAAGCTTTCTTT.

The chain combines TRBV7-2 with TRBJ1-2, with 8 bases matching TRBD1. The CDR3 has 14 amino acids. Germline V gene lookup returns CDR1 SGHTA and CDR2 FQGNSA. In DNA, the CDR3 is TGTGCATGGGGCAGGGGGCGCCTATTCTATGGCTACACCTTC. It codes for CAWGRGRLFYGYTF.

The CDR3 DNA sequence: TGTGCCAGCAGCCCCCATGGGGCCGTGTGGGAGCAGTACTTC. Translating it yields CASSPHGAVWEQYF. The chain has TRBV9 and TRBJ2-7, with D possibly TRBD1 on 5 matching bases. The CDR3 consists of 14 residues. Germline CDR1 and CDR2: SGDLS and YYNGEE. V shed 4 bases and J shed 7 bases, with 18 bases lying between them.

The V call is TRBV27, the J call TRBJ2-1; 10 nucleotides agree with TRBD2. This CDR3 is built from 16 residues. Germline CDR1 is MNHEY and CDR2 is SMNVEV (reference sequence). V shed 4 bases, J shed 5 bases, and the junction held 8 bases outside the gene matches. Here the CDR3 DNA reads TGTGCCAGCAGTTCCCCTAGCGGGGGCCTAAACAATGAGCAGTTCTTC. Translating gives CASSSPSGGLNNEQFF.

The genes are TRBV6-5 and TRBJ1-1; D unclear. Trimming pared 2 bases from V and 0 bases from J, leaving 10 bases between. The CDR3 runs 15 residues. Germline V CDR1 and CDR2: MNHEY, SVGAGI. This CDR3 reads CASSYRGSMNTEAFF. CDR3 DNA: TGTGCCAGCAGTTACAGAGGATCCATGAACACTGAAGCTTTCTTT.

This rearrangement joins TRBV10-3 to TRBJ1-3; perhaps TRBD1 as D (6 bases). The germline CDR1 and CDR2 sequences are ENHRY and SYGVKD. V gave up 8 bases and J gave up 0 bases, with 14 bases separating them. The CDR3 runs 15 residues. The CDR3 loop reads CAIGRGDTSGNTIYF. The DNA of the CDR3 is TGTGCCATCGGGAGGGGGGACACCTCTGGAAACACCATATATTTT.

This clone was seen a single time. The chain employs TRBV2 and TRBJ2-1; a weak D match, TRBD1 (6 bases). The CDR3 covers 17 residues. V was trimmed by 4 bases and J by 3 bases, leaving 19 bases between them. Germline V gives CDR1 SNHLY, CDR2 FYNNEI. CDR3 nucleotides: TGTGCCAGCAGTGGGGGGCCGGGGCGAGGCGGCTACAATGAGCAGTTCTTC. Residues: CASSGGPGRGGYNEQFF.

In DNA, the CDR3 is TGTGCCAGCAGCTTCGGGGGACTAGTCTGGACCGATACGCAGTATTTT. This sequence encodes CASSFGGLVWTDTQYF. The J gene is TRBJ2-3, the V gene TRBV7-9, with 8 bases lining up with TRBD2. The CDR3 spans 16 residues. The V gene end was trimmed by 3 bases and the J gene end by 6 bases; junction bases not matched to a gene: 11. Germline values: CDR1 SEHNR, CDR2 FQNEAQ (reference sequence).